The source of this T cell receptor beta chain is a study of blood T cell repertoires in COVID-19. Overall study context: The study drew acute and convalescent COVID-19 samples from the United States, Italy and Spain. The analysed material was cDNA or gDNA that came from T cells, B-cell-depleted T cells, or PBMCs.

Original processing notes: Reference gene primers were amplified, and this amplification served to estimate nucleated cell counts. The assay was immunoSEQ multiplex PCR, and TCRdb's table has in-frame clones only and misses some. The DNA was the basis for D and trimming; V, J and clone size are from that table. Here the sample spans about 200,000 clones, approximately 78% being singletons. This clone has only one observation. V was cut by 0 bases and J by 6 bases, with 10 bases left in between. The CDR3 extends over 13 amino acids. Germline CDR1 is SGDLS and CDR2 is YYNGEE. Sequencing was performed on peripheral blood. The TCR sequence derives from a woman older than 75 with active or convalescent COVID-19. The chain joins TRBV9 to TRBJ2-7; TRBD1 might be the D (5 bases). The CDR3 bases are TGTGCCAGCAGCGTAGCAGGGTCTGGCGAGCAGTACTTC. This encodes CASSVAGSGEQYF.